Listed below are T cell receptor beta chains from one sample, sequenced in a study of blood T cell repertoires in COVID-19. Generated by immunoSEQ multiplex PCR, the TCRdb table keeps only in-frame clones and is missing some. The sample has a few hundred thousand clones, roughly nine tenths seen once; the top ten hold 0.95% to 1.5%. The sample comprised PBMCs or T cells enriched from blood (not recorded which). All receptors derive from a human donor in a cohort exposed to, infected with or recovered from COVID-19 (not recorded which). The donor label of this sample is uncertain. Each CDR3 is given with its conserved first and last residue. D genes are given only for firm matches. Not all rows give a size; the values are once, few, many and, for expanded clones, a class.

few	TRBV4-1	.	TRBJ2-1	TGCGCCAGCAGCCGGGGTGGGGCGAACAATGAGCAGTTCTTC	CASSRGGANNEQFF
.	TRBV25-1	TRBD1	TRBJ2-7	TGTGCCAGCAGACAGGGGGCGGGGGAGCAGTACTTC	CASRQGAGEQYF
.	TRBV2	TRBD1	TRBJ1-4	TGTGCCAGCAGTGGAGGGGGCAATGAAAAACTGTTTTTT	CASSGGGNEKLFF
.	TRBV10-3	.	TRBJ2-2	TGTGCCATCAGTGGGGGCCCCCTCTCCACCGGGGAGCTGTTTTTT	CAISGGPLSTGELFF
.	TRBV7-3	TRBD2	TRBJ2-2	TGTGCCAGCAGCTCCGAGAGCGGGGAGTCAGGGGAGCTGTTTTTT	CASSSESGESGELFF
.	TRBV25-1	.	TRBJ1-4	TGTGCCAGCAGTGATCTGTTTGGGCCCTCGACTAATGAAAAACTGTTTTTT	CASSDLFGPSTNEKLFF
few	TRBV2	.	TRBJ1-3	TGTGCCAGCAGTCCCCCGGGGGGTTCTGGAAACACCATATATTTT	CASSPPGGSGNTIYF
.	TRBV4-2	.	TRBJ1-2	TGTGCCAGCAGCCAAGTTGACAGTTACTATGGCTACACCTTC	CASSQVDSYYGYTF
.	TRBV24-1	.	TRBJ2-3	TGTGCCACCAGTCGGACATCGGCAGATACGCAGTATTTT	CATSRTSADTQYF
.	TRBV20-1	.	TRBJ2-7	TGCAGTGCTAGTAAACAGTCCCCCTACGAGCAGTACTTC	CSASKQSPYEQYF
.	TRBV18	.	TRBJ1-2	TGTGCCAGCGCCACGTACCGGGATGGCTACACCTTC	CASATYRDGYTF
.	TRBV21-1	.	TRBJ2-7	TGTGCCAGCAGCAAACGGAAGGGGACCTACGAGCAGTACTTC	CASSKRKGTYEQYF
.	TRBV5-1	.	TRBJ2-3	TGCGCCAGCAGCTTCCGGGGAGGAAGAGGTACGCAGTATTTT	CASSFRGGRGTQYF
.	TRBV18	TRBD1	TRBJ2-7	TGTGCCAGCTCTCCGGGACAGGGAGATCGCGAGCAGTACTTC	CASSPGQGDREQYF
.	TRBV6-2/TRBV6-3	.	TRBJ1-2	TGTGCCAGCAGCTCCAGGGCTGGCTACACCTTC	CASSSRAGYTF
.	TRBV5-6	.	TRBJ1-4	TGTGCCAGCAGCTTGGAATCGCTAAATGAAAAACTGTTTTTT	CASSLESLNEKLFF
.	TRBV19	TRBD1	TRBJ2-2	TGTGCCAGTAGTACCCGGGACAGGGATTTAGAGGCGAACACCGGGGAGCTGTTTTTT	CASSTRDRDLEANTGELFF
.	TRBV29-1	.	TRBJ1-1	TGCAGCGTTGAAATCTCTGGGGAGGACTTTGAAGCTTTCTTT	CSVEISGEDFEAFF
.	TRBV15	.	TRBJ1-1	TGTGCCACCAGCAGAGTTAGGGGGTCAGCTGAAGCTTTCTTT	CATSRVRGSAEAFF
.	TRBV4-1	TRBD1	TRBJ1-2	TGCGCCAGCAGCCAAGATAATAACAGGGGAGGCCTTGATGGCTACACCTTC	CASSQDNNRGGLDGYTF
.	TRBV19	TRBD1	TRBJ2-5	TGTGCCAGTAGTAATCCCGACTCGGACAGGGTAGAGACCCAGTACTTC	CASSNPDSDRVETQYF
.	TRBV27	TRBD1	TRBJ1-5	TGTGCCAGCAGCCACAGACAGGGGAGCAATCAGCCCCAGCATTTT	CASSHRQGSNQPQHF
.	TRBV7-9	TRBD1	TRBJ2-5	TGTGCCAGCAGCCCAAGGGACAGTCAAGAGACCCAGTACTTC	CASSPRDSQETQYF
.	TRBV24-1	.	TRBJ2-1	TGTGCCACCAGTGATACAGGGTACGATGAGCAGTTCTTC	CATSDTGYDEQFF
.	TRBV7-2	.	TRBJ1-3	TGTGCCAGCAGCTTAACCCGAATGAGGGGAAACACCATATATTTT	CASSLTRMRGNTIYF
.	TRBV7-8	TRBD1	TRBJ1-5	TGTGCCAGCAGCTTTCAGGGACAGGGGAATCAGCCCCAGCATTTT	CASSFQGQGNQPQHF
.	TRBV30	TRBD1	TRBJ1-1	TGTGCCTGGACCGTGGTCCGGGACAGGGGGAACACTGAAGCTTTCTTT	CAWTVVRDRGNTEAFF
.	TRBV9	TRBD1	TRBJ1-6	TGTGCCAGCACCCTCCGGGACAGGGGCTCACCCCTCCACTTT	CASTLRDRGSPLHF
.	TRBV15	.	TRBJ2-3	TGTGCCACCAGCAGAGATGGAGGACGCCGCCGTTTCACAGATACGCAGTATTTT	CATSRDGGRRRFTDTQYF
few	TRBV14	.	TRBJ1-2	TGTGCCAGCAGCCAGGGGGCAGGAAACTATGGCTACACCTTC	CASSQGAGNYGYTF
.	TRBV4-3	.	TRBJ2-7	TGCGCCAGCAGCCAAGATAGGGCAGGGGTATACGAGCAGTACTTC	CASSQDRAGVYEQYF
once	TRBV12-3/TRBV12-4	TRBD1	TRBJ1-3	TGTGCCATAGGGACAGGGTATAGTAACACCATATATTTT	CAIGTGYSNTIYF
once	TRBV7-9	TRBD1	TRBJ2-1	TGTGCCAGCAGCCAGGGACAGGATTTATACAATGAGCAGTTCTTC	CASSQGQDLYNEQFF
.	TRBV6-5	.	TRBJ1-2	TGTGCCAGCAGTTATACAGGCGAAGCCCCCTATGGCTACACCTTC	CASSYTGEAPYGYTF
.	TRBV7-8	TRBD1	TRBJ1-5	TGTGCCAGCAGCTTAGTATCAGGGGGTTCCATGGCTTTCCTTCAGCCCCAGCATTTT	CASSLVSGGSMAFLQPQHF
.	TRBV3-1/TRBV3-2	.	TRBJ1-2	TGTGCCAGCAGCCAAGTCGCAGGGAGGGGGAGAGACTATGGCTACACCTTC	CASSQVAGRGRDYGYTF
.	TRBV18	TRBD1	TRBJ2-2	TGTGCCAGCTCACCCTTGACAGGGGAAGGCTCCGGGGAGCTGTTTTTT	CASSPLTGEGSGELFF
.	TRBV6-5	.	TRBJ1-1	TGTGCCAGCAGTACCGGGGAACGTGAAGCTTTCTTT	CASSTGEREAFF
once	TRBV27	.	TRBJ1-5	TGTGCCAGCGGTTTCGGGTCCAATCAGCCCCAGCATTTT	CASGFGSNQPQHF
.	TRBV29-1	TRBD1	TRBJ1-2	TGCAGCGTGACAGGGACAGGAGGCTACACCTTC	CSVTGTGGYTF
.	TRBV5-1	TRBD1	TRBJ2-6	TGCGCCAGCAGCTTGGGGGACAGGGTTCCCTCTGGGGCCAACGTCCTGACTTTC	CASSLGDRVPSGANVLTF
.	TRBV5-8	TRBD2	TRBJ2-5	TGTGCCAGCAGCTTTCAAGGGACTAGCGGGGGGGCCAGGGAGACCCAGTACTTC	CASSFQGTSGGARETQYF
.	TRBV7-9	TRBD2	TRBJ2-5	TGTGCCAGCAGCTTAGCACTAGCGGGGCGCGGAGAGACCCAGTACTTC	CASSLALAGRGETQYF
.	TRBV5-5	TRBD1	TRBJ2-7	TGTGCCAGCAGCCGAATCGGGCAGGGGGCCCACGAGCAGTACTTC	CASSRIGQGAHEQYF
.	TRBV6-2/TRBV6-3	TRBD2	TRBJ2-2	TGTGCCAGCAGCCCTACTTTAGCGGGGGCCGGTGTCACCGGGGAGCTGTTTTTT	CASSPTLAGAGVTGELFF
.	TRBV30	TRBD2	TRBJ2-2	TGTGCCTGGCGGGGGGACACCGGGGAGCTGTTTTTT	CAWRGDTGELFF
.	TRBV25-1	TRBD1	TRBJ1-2	TGTGCCAGCAGTGACACAGGGGAGTATGGCTACACCTTC	CASSDTGEYGYTF
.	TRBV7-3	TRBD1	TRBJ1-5	TGTGCCAGCTTACAGGGGCGGCATTTT	CASLQGRHF
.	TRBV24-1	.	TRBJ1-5	TGTGCCACCAGTGATTTGCCAGGGAATCAGCCCCAGCATTTT	CATSDLPGNQPQHF
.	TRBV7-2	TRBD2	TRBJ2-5	TGTGCCAGCAGGCTAGCGGGGGGGGGAGAGACCCAGTACTTC	CASRLAGGGETQYF
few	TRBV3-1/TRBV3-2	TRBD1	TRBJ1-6	TGTGCCAGCAGCCGGACAGGGGGTTCACCCCTCCACTTT	CASSRTGGSPLHF
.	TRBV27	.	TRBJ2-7	TGTGCCAGCAGTTTAACAGGGCAAAACGAGCAGTACTTC	CASSLTGQNEQYF
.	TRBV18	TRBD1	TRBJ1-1	TGTGCCAGCTCACCACCACAGGGGGCGGGGAGGGCTGAAGCTTTCTTT	CASSPPQGAGRAEAFF
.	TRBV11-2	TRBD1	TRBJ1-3	TGTGCCAGCAGGCCCCTCACAGGCAGAAGACAGGGCAGCGGCACCATATATTTT	CASRPLTGRRQGSGTIYF
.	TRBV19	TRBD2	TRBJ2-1	TGTGCCAGTAGTATCGGGAGCGGGGGGTTCTACAATGAGCAGTTCTTC	CASSIGSGGFYNEQFF
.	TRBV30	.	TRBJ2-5	TGTGCCTGGGCAGGCCAAGAGACCCAGTACTTC	CAWAGQETQYF
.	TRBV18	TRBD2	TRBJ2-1	TGTGCCAGCTCACCAGGGTTCGGGGGGGCCTTCAATGAGCAGTTCTTC	CASSPGFGGAFNEQFF
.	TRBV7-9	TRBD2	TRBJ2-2	TGTGCCGGCCAGGCGGGGGGACTAACCGGGGAGCTGTTTTTT	CAGQAGGLTGELFF
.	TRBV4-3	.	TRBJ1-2	TGCGCCAGCAGCCAAGATATCACAAGGAGGGCCTATGGCTACACCTTC	CASSQDITRRAYGYTF
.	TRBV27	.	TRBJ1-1	TGTGCCAGCAGTTTGGACCGGGGGAACACTGAAGCTTTCTTT	CASSLDRGNTEAFF